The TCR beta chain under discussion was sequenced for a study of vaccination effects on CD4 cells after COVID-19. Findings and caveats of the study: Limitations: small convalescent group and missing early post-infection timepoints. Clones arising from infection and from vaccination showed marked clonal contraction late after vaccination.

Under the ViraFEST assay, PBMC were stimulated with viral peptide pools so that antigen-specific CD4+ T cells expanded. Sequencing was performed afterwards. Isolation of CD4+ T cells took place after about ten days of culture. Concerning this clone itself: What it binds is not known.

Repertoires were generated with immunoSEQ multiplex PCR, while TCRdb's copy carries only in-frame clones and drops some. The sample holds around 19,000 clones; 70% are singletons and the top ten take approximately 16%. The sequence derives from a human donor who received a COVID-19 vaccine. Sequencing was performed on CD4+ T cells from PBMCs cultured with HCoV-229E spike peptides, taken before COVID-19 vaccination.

The CDR3 region has the DNA TGTGCCAGCAGCTTGGCAGGGCTCACTGAAGCTTTCTTT. It translates to CASSLAGLTEAFF. This sequence joins TRBV5-5 and TRBJ1-1; weak D call: TRBD1 (5 bases). Trimming cost V 0 bases and J 4 bases, with 7 bases left between them. Germline V CDR1 and CDR2: SGHKS, YYEKEE (reference sequence). The CDR3 extends over 13 amino acids. The full variable domain, completed using reference TRBV5-5 and TRBJ1-1, is DAGVTQSPTHLIKTRGQQVTLRCSPISGHKSVSWYQQVLGQGPQFIFQYYEKEERGRGNFPDRFSARQFPNYSSELNVNALLLGDSALYLCASSLAGLTEAFFGQGTRLTVV.